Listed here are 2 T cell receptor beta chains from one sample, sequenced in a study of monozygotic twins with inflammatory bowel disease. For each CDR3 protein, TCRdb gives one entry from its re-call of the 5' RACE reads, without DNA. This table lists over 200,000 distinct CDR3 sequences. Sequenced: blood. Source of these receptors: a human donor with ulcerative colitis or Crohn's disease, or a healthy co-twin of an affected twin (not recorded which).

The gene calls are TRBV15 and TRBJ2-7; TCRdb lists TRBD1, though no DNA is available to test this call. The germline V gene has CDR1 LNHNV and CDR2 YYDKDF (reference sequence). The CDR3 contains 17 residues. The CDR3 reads CATSRDFIRTDSYEQYF.

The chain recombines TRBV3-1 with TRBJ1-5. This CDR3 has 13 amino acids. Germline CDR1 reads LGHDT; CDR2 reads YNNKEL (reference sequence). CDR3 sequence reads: CASSQELGQPQHF.